The 5 T cell receptor beta chains below all came from one sample that was sequenced in a study of neurological immune-mediated disorders. TCRdb itself ran the 5' RACE reads through MiXCR, one entry per CDR3 protein. The sample lists approximately 50,000 distinct CDR3 sequences; less than 4% were seen once. Sequencing input: PBMCs. The receptors come from a man aged 55 to 70 with multiple sclerosis.

This clonotype was counted at least ten times. The genes are TRBV28 and TRBJ2-7; TRBD1 matches 8 bases. Germline V gene data show CDR1 as MDHEN and CDR2 as SYDVKM. The CDR3 has 15 amino acids. The V and J ends lost 6 bases and 6 bases, in that order; junction bases with no gene match: 13. CDR3 amino acids: CASSPSPGQEGEQYF. CDR3 bases: TGTGCCAGCAGCCCCTCCCCGGGACAGGAGGGCGAGCAGTACTTC.

This clonotype was recorded many times. The chain joins TRBV6-6 to TRBJ2-7; either TRBD1 or TRBD2 may fit D (5 bases each). The CDR3 contains 14 residues. V was shortened by 5 bases and J by 6 bases, with 17 bases between the two germline ends. The germline gives CDR1 MNHNY, CDR2 SVGAGI (reference sequence). In DNA form, the CDR3 reads TGTGCCAGCAGTCCCCAGGGCCAGGACTCCGAGCAGTACTTC. It codes for CASSPQGQDSEQYF.

The table lists this clonotype with many counts. This chain joins TRBV10-2 and TRBJ1-1; D is possibly TRBD1 (5 bases). The CDR3 runs 13 residues. V was cut by 8 bases and J by 2 bases, with 12 bases left in between. In germline, CDR1 is WSHSY, CDR2 SAAADI. This CDR3 reads CASLGTANTEAFF. DNA of the CDR3: TGCGCCAGCCTGGGGACGGCTAACACTGAAGCTTTCTTT.

The chain carries TRBV20-1 and TRBJ2-7, with TRBD2 matching 14 bases. The CDR3 loop spans 15 amino acids. V shed 5 bases, J shed 5 bases, and the junction held 8 bases outside the gene matches. The germline gives CDR1 DFQATT, CDR2 SNEGSKA (reference sequence). CDR3 sequence: CSAEGTSGGGHEQYF. In nucleotides, the CDR3 is TGCAGTGCTGAGGGGACTAGCGGGGGAGGCCACGAGCAGTACTTC.

This clonotype was detected ten times or more. The chain is built from TRBV11-2 and TRBJ2-3, with 7 positions matching TRBD2. CDR1 is SGHAT and CDR2 is FQNNGV in the germline V gene. The CDR3 totals 17 residues. V shed 2 bases and J 3 bases; nucleotides not matched to a gene: 11. The CDR3 here is CASSLRPGRGKTDTQYF. The DNA of the CDR3 is TGTGCCAGCAGCTTAAGACCGGGGAGGGGAAAGACAGATACGCAGTATTTT.